This T cell receptor (beta chain) was identified during a study of early T cells in non-severe SARS-CoV-2 infection (dated by TCRdb to 2020 to 2023). With respect to the entire study: Because TCR sequencing was done on bulk RNA from unsorted whole blood, the alpha and beta chains could not be paired. Results and caveats for the whole study, not just this receptor: VDJdb matching was skewed toward anti-spike CD8 responses, so virus-specific expansions were likely underestimated and private and CD4 specificities were missed.

A case-control design nested within a healthcare worker cohort in London, UK, was used, with weekly nasopharyngeal swab PCR tests and blood sampling performed. Healthcare workers were recruited during the week of the UK lockdown, between 23 and 31 March 2020, and followed weekly for up to roughly 15 weeks. Worth noting for this clonotype: Its antigen is still unknown. Per-nucleotide qualities are absent, and no much larger clonotype sits a single base away.

CDR1 and CDR2 are read off the germline V gene as SGHRS and YFSETQ. The CDR3 contains 14 residues, cysteine and phenylalanine counted. The kept DNA is CDR3 alone, 42 bases in frame from the first base. The trim is 4 bases for V and 7 bases for J, with a gap of 14 bases between the germline ends. To prepare the library, 5' RACE was applied. Sequencing instrument: NextSeq 500. In the TCR library protocol, unique molecular identifiers were attached to individual cDNA molecules to correct for PCR bias and sequencing error. Sequencing covered both TCR alpha and beta chains, and within each sample the abundances of alpha and beta sequences were tightly co-correlated. In the source study's methods: V gene, J gene and CDR3 annotation of TCR sequences was performed with Decombinator V4. TCRs were defined as expanded if a significant change between any two time points was detected under a Poisson model with p below 0.0001. TCR abundances were normalised to the total number of TCRs sequenced per sample and expressed as counts per million. TRAV1-2 paired with TRAJ12, TRAJ20 or TRAJ33 defined MAIT TCRs, while TRAV10 paired with TRAJ18 defined iNKT TCRs. VDJdb, accessed 1 November 2021, was searched for CMV, EBV and SARS-CoV-2 annotated TCRs, with TCRs annotated for multiple antigens excluded. Starting from the raw public reads, TCRdb applied fastp trimming at Q25, assembled clones with MiXCR and retained in-frame beta chains. Rows are combined by CDR3 protein, so each entry shows the most common genes and DNA. The V and J calls follow TCRdb's processing rather than the paper's. The sample records about 69,000 distinct CDR3 sequences, about an eighth of which are singletons. The top ten clones comprise 5% to 7% of the sample.

The V and J segments used are TRBV5-1 and TRBJ1-4; the D gene is unclear. The input for sequencing was whole blood, taken at baseline. The TCR sequence derives from an adult who was a healthcare worker with PCR-confirmed SARS-CoV-2 infection or an uninfected control (not recorded which). At the DNA level, the sequence is TGCGCCAGCAGCCCCTTCGGGCGGACTGAAAAACTGTTTTTT. Translated, this is CASSPFGRTEKLFF.